The source of this T cell receptor (beta chain) is a study of cytomegalovirus exposure and HLA in healthy donors. Study observations and caveats: Relative to equally common others, HLA-associated TCR beta chains showed greater clonal expansion in a later analysis.

Points on this clone: Its antigen is undetermined.

Deletions cut 4 bases from V and 2 bases from J, with 15 bases between. The CDR3 sequence is 16 residues long. Germline values: CDR1 ENHRY, CDR2 SYGVKD. It was with 60 Vbeta and 13 Jbeta primers that the PCR ran. The data were produced by immunoSEQ multiplex PCR, yet TCRdb's version contains in-frame clones alone and is incomplete. Of approximately 160,000 clones in the sample, almost 85% were seen once. Sequenced input: PBMCs. The chain is built from TRBV10-3 and TRBJ1-3; D perhaps matches TRBD1 (5 bases). The TCR was taken from a man aged 25-45 years in good health and CMV-seropositive. The CDR3 region is CAISGGSGTTGNTIYF. CDR3 nucleotide sequence: TGTGCCATCAGTGGGGGGAGTGGGACTACTGGAAACACCATATATTTT.